One and the same sample provided the 16 T cell receptor beta chains below, sequenced in a study of tumor and adjacent non-tumor tissue in lung cancer. The library came from three nested PCR rounds adapted from ARM-PCR protocols. A single record per CDR3 protein comes from TCRdb applying MiXCR to the multiplex PCR reads. Of approximately 90,000 distinct CDR3 sequences detected, about 66% appear once; the ten largest clones hold around 16%. This sample's RNA came from whole unsorted tissue. The sequencing sample was made of lung tumor tissue. These receptors were taken from a man in his 60s with non-small cell lung cancer.

Remarks on this clonotype: A much larger clone is a single base away; this may be a read error. The final CDR3 position lacks the conserved phenylalanine or tryptophan, pointing to a likely read error. The chain uses TRBV4-1 and TRBJ2-2, with D unresolved. Germline V lookup: CDR1 MGHRA, CDR2 YSYEKL. The CDR3 length is 15 residues. V was trimmed by 1 base and J by 6 bases, leaving 12 bases between them. The CDR3 loop is CASSQGQGPAGELFY. Written as DNA, the CDR3 is TGCGCCAGCAGCCAAGGGCAAGGACCCGCCGGGGAGCTGTTTTAT.

Of note for this clonotype: A read error may explain this, as a much larger clone is one base away. The V gene is TRBV5-4, the J gene TRBJ1-1; 7 nucleotides agree with TRBD1. The CDR3 covers 20 residues. Germline CDR1 SGHNT, CDR2 YYREEE (reference sequence). CDR3 DNA: TGTGTCAGCAGCTTGGACGGCGTGGTACCCATTGACAGGGTGGGCGCTGAAGCTTTCTTT. It is translated as CVSSLDGVVPIDRVGAEAFF.

As for this clonotype: One end of the junction does not line up with germline, which may come from a read error. The chain couples TRBV20-1 to TRBJ2-1; unclear D gene. CDR3 size: 15 residues. Per the germline V gene, CDR1 is DFQATT and CDR2 is SNEGSKA (reference sequence). For the CDR3, the DNA is TGCAGTGCTAGGACCCCGGTTTCGAACGTCGATGAGCGGTTCTTC. It encodes CSARTPVSNVDERFF.

As to this clonotype: Just one base apart from a much larger clone, this may be a read error. The chain joins TRBV14 to TRBJ2-1; either TRBD1 or TRBD2 may supply D (5 bases each). CDR3 length: 11 residues. Germline V gene data show CDR1 as SGHDN and CDR2 as FVKESK. The CDR3 DNA reads TGTGGCAGCAGCCAAGAGGGGGAGCAGTTCTTC. Protein: CGSSQEGEQFF.

There are a few counts of this clonotype. One junction end does not reproduce the germline sequence, and a read error may be involved. The CDR3 region has the DNA TGTGCCAGCTCACCACTAGATACGCGGTATTTT. Its translation is CASSPLDTRYF. The chain carries TRBV18 and TRBJ2-3; D is ambiguous. There are 11 residues in the CDR3. Germline assignment: CDR1 KGHSH and CDR2 LQKENI.

In regard to this clonotype: The junction and the germline gene differ at one end; a read error may be behind it. The chain carries TRBV11-2 and TRBJ2-5; D remains ambiguous. The CDR3 sequence is 15 residues long. Germline assignment: CDR1 SGHAT and CDR2 FQNNGV. The DNA for the CDR3 is TGTGCCAGCAGCTTAGGAGATTCGGTCCAAGAGATCCAGTACTTC. It specifies CASSLGDSVQEIQYF.

A note on this clonotype: One end of the junction fails to match germline, which may point to a read error. The chain has TRBV20-1 and TRBJ2-1, with 13 bases fitting TRBD2. This CDR3 comprises 17 residues. Germline values: CDR1 DFQATT, CDR2 SNEGSKA (reference sequence). The CDR3 loop reads CSASDPGLAGAYNEQFF. In DNA form, the CDR3 reads TGTAGTGCTAGTGACCCCGGACTAGCGGGGGCCTACAATGAGCAGTTCTTC.

Of note for this clonotype: The conserved phenylalanine or tryptophan normally closing the CDR3 is absent here, so this likely arose from a read error. The chain is built from TRBV12-3 or TRBV12-4 and TRBJ2-1, with TRBD2 as a possible D gene (6 bases). The CDR3 is 12 amino acids. The CDR3: CASLGGSNEQFS. CDR3 DNA: TGTGCCAGCCTTGGAGGGAGCAATGAACAGTTCTCC.

Points on this clonotype: It may be a read error: a sequence one base away is much more abundant. The genes are TRBV30 and TRBJ2-7; D tentatively reads TRBD1 or TRBD2 (5 bases each). The germline V gene encodes CDR1 GTSNPN and CDR2 SVGIG (reference sequence). This CDR3 comprises 13 residues. The V and J ends lost 1 base and 4 bases respectively, with 11 bases between them. The CDR3 sequence is CAWSAEGPYEQYF. Here the CDR3 DNA reads TGTGCCTGGAGTGCCGAGGGGCCATACGAGCAGTACTTC.

As for this clonotype: Since the CDR3 does not end with the conserved phenylalanine or tryptophan, this likely comes from a read error. No DNA is shown, since the ends of the CDR3 on it are uncertain; the CDR3 is the one TCRdb lists. The chain couples TRBV11-2 to TRBJ2-5; whether TRBD2, the table's D call, matches the DNA was not checked. CDR1 and CDR2 (germline): SGHAT, FQNNGV. The CDR3 spans 17 amino acids, including both terminal residues. The CDR3 loop reads CASSPPRQGVRRETQCL.

As to this clonotype: At one of its ends the junction is not consistent with the germline gene, which may arise from a read error. The rearrangement links TRBV6-2 or TRBV6-3 to TRBJ1-6; D uncertain. Germline loops: CDR1 MNHEY, CDR2 SVGEGT. This CDR3 comprises 20 residues. The CDR3 nucleotides are TGTGCCAGCAGTTACCCGAACCCTGGACCGCCGAGTTCCTATAATTCACCCTTCCACTTT. This translates into CASSYPNPGPPSSYNSPFHF.

Relative to its sample, this clonotype is medium-sized. V and J are TRBV11-3 and TRBJ2-1, with TRBD2 identical over 7 bases. CDR3 length equals 16 residues. Trimming at V came to 3 bases and at J to 4 bases, leaving 9 bases not matched to a gene. Germline V gene sequence: CDR1 SGHNT, CDR2 YENEEA. The CDR3 is CASSFWLAASYNEQFF. The DNA for the CDR3 is TGTGCCAGCAGCTTCTGGCTAGCGGCGTCATACAATGAGCAGTTCTTC. Together with reference TRBV11-3 and TRBJ2-1, the CDR3 gives the full variable domain: EAGVVQSPRYKIIEKKQPVAFWCNPISGHNTLYWYLQNLGQGPELLIRYENEEAVDDSQLPKDRFSAERLKGVDSTLKIQPAELGDSAVYLCASSFWLAASYNEQFFGPGTRLTVL.

The V gene is TRBV29-1, the J gene TRBJ2-1, with D hard to call. The CDR3 is made up of 14 amino acids. CDR1 and CDR2 (germline): SQVTM, ANQGSEA. The V gene lost 5 bases and the J gene lost 0 bases, with 11 bases spanning the gap. The CDR3 loop is CSVQDRVSYNEQFF. The CDR3 DNA follows: TGCAGCGTTCAGGATAGAGTCTCCTACAATGAGCAGTTCTTC.

The CDR3, as DNA: TGTGCCAGCAGTAACGAACTAGTGGTCAATGAGCAGTTCTTC. Translated: CASSNELVVNEQFF. This chain links TRBV6-5 with TRBJ2-1; D perhaps matches TRBD2 (5 bases). CDR1 is MNHEY, CDR2 SVGAGI, per germline. There are 14 residues in the CDR3. V was pared by 5 bases and J by 6 bases, with 14 bases between.

As concerns this clonotype: Being one base from a much bigger clone, this may be a read error. The chain joins TRBV5-1 to TRBJ2-2; 9 bases align to TRBD1. The CDR3 loop spans 17 amino acids. CDR1 is SGHRS and CDR2 is YFSETQ in the germline V gene. The V and J ends lost 4 bases and 5 bases, in that order; junction bases with no gene match: 12. The CDR3 DNA sequence: TGCGCCAGCAGCAATATACAGGGGGCTATGAAGACCGGGGAGCTGTTTTTT. Translation gives CASSNIQGAMKTGELFF.

At least ten counts were recorded for this clonotype. J is TRBJ1-1 and V is TRBV10-1; D perhaps matches TRBD1 (5 bases). The CDR3 contains 13 residues. Germline values: CDR1 WNHNN, CDR2 SYGVQD (reference sequence). Trimming removed 7 bases at V and 1 base at J, with 10 bases between. DNA of the CDR3: TGCGCCAGCAAACTGGGGACGAACACTGAAGCTTTCTTT. This encodes CASKLGTNTEAFF.